Detailed here is one TCR beta chain. Its antigen is unidentified. TCRdb re-called the 5' RACE reads through MiXCR, storing one row per CDR3 protein. This table has roughly 560,000 distinct CDR3 sequences, about 20% appearing once. The data were obtained in a study of T-cell memory formation after mild COVID-19. Study results and limitations: Contracting CD4+ clones lay largely in CM and EM, with CD8+ ones residing in EMRA.

The CDR3 totals 15 residues. Trimming at V came to 10 bases and at J to 5 bases, leaving 11 bases not matched to a gene. Germline lookup yields CDR1 MNHEY and CDR2 SVGEGT. The genes are TRBV6-2 or TRBV6-3 and TRBJ2-2, with TRBD2 identical over 9 bases. This TCR was sampled from an adult woman who had mild COVID-19 (a few samples of this study predate the infection). Cell type and time point are not known. The specimen sequenced was PBMCs or a T cell subset sorted from them (not recorded which). CDR3: CATAAGGPETGELFF. The CDR3, as DNA: TGTGCCACGGCGGCGGGAGGGCCGGAGACCGGGGAGCTGTTTTTT.